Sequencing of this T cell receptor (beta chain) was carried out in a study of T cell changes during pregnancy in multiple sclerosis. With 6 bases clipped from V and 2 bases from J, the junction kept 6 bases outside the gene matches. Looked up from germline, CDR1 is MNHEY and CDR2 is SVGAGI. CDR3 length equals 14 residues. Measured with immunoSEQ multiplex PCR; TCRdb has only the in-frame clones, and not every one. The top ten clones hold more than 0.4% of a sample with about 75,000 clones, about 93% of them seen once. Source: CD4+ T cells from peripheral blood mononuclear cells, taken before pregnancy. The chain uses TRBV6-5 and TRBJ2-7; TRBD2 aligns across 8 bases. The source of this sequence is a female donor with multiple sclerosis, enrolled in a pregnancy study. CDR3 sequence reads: CASSPGGGPYEQYF. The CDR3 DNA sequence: TGTGCCAGCAGCCCGGGGGGGGGCCCCTACGAGCAGTACTTC.